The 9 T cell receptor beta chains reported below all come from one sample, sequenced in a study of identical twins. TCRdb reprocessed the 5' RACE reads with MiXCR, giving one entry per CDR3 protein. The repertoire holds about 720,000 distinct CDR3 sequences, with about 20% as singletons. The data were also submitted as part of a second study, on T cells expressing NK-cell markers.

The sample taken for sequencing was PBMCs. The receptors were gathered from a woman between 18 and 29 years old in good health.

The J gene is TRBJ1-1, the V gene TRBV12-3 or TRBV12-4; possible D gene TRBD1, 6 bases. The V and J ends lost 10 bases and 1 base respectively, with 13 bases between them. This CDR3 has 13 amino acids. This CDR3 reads CATSPRGNTEAFF. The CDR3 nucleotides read TGTGCCACCTCGCCCAGGGGGAACACTGAAGCTTTCTTT.

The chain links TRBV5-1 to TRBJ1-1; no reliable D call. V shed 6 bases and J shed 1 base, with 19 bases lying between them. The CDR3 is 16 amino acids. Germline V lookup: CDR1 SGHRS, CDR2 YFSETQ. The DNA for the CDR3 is TGCGCCAGCACCACGCGAGGAGGTCTTGGGAACACTGAAGCTTTCTTT. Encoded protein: CASTTRGGLGNTEAFF.

CDR3 DNA: TGTGCCACCAGTGATTCCAGAGACAGGGGATCCTACAATGAGCAGTTCTTC. It yields the protein CATSDSRDRGSYNEQFF. J is TRBJ2-1 and V is TRBV24-1, with 8 bases aligning to TRBD1. CDR1 KGHDR and CDR2 SFDVKD come from the germline V gene. The V segment lost 2 bases and the J segment 1 base; nucleotides outside the gene matches: 6. The CDR3 loop spans 17 amino acids.

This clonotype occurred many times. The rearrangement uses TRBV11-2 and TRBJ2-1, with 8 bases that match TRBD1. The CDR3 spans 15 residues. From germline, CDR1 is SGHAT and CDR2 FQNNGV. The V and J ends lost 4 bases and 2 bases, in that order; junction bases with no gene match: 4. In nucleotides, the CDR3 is TGTGCCAGCAGCTCCGGGACAGGAACCTACAATGAGCAGTTCTTC. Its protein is CASSSGTGTYNEQFF.

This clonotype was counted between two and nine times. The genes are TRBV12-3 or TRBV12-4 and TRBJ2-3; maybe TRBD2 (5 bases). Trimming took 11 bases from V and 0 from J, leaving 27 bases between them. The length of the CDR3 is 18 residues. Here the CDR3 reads CAFSLTRPPRTSTDTQYF. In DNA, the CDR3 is TGTGCCTTCAGTTTAACCAGACCCCCTAGGACTAGCACAGATACGCAGTATTTT.

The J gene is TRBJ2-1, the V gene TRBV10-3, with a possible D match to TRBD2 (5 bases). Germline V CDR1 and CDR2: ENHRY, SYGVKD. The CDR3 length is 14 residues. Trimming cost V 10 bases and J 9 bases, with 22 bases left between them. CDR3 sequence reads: CATSFSVEHGEQFF. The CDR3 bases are TGTGCCACCTCCTTTAGCGTAGAGCACGGTGAGCAGTTCTTC.

The CDR3 region is CASSLDGTTYYNEQFF. CDR3 bases: TGTGCCAGCAGTTTAGACGGGACTACCTACTACAATGAGCAGTTCTTC. The chain links TRBV12-3 or TRBV12-4 to TRBJ2-1, with TRBD2 matching over 7 bases. The CDR3 spans 16 residues. V lost 1 base to trimming and J lost 3 bases; unmatched junction nucleotides: 6.

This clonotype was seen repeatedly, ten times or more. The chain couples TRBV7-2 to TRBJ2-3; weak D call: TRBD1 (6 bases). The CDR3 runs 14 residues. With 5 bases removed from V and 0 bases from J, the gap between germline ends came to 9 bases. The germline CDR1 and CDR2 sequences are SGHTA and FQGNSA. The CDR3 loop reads CASSQDRSTDTQYF. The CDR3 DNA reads TGTGCCAGCAGCCAGGACAGAAGCACAGATACGCAGTATTTT. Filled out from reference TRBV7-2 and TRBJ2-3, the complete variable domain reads GAGVSQSPSNKVTEKGKDVELRCDPISGHTALYWYRQSLGQGLEFLIYFQGNSAPDKSGLPSDRFSAERTGGSVSTLTIQRTQQEDSAVYLCASSQDRSTDTQYFGPGTRLTVL.

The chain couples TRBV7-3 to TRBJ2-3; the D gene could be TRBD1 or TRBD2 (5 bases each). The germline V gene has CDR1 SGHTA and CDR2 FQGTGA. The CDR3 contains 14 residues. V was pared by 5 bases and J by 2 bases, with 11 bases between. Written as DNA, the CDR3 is TGTGCCAGCAGCGAGGGGCTCTACACAGATACGCAGTATTTT. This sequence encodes CASSEGLYTDTQYF. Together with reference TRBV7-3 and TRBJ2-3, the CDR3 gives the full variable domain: GAGVSQTPSNKVTEKGKYVELRCDPISGHTALYWYRQSLGQGPEFLIYFQGTGAADDSGLPNDRFFAVRPEGSVSTLKIQRTERGDSAVYLCASSEGLYTDTQYFGPGTRLTVL.